This T cell receptor beta chain was observed in a study of glioma-infiltrating T cells after dendritic cell vaccination. Looking at the study overall: Autologous tumor lysate was loaded overnight onto monocyte-derived dendritic cells grown seven days with IL-4 and GM-CSF.

The V gene lost 0 bases and the J gene lost 0 bases, with 13 bases spanning the gap. CDR3 length equals 18 residues. The germline gives CDR1 SGHDT, CDR2 YYEEEE. The primer mix had 60 V beta and 13 J beta primers. Produced via immunoSEQ multiplex PCR; TCRdb's table is partial and in-frame only. The table includes about 92,000 clones, more than 75% detected once. Fresh-frozen tumor tissue and more than two years of survival data were available for all. None of the glioblastoma patients had an isocitrate dehydrogenase mutation. The clonotype was recovered from a human donor with glioblastoma. The source material was blood, sampled before dendritic cell vaccination. This rearrangement joins TRBV5-6 to TRBJ2-6; maybe TRBD1 (5 bases). CDR3 region: CASSLAREGASGANVLTF. DNA for the CDR3: TGTGCCAGCAGCTTGGCCAGGGAAGGGGCCTCTGGGGCCAACGTCCTGACTTTC.